These 4 T cell receptor beta chains were sequenced from one sample in a study of immune evolution from preneoplasia to lung adenocarcinoma. Assay used: immunoSEQ multiplex PCR; TCRdb lists only in-frame clones, some missing. The repertoire holds 8,000 or so clones, 75% to 85% seen once, with around 2.7% in the top ten. The sample taken for sequencing was FFPE minimally invasive lung adenocarcinoma tissue. These receptors came from a person aged 70 to 85 with lung adenocarcinoma.

This rearrangement joins TRBV4-1 to TRBJ1-3; D not resolved. The CDR3 runs to 18 residues. Trimming cost V 1 base and J 0 bases, with 16 bases left between them. The germline gives CDR1 MGHRA, CDR2 YSYEKL. The CDR3 spells CASSQVVVTGDSGNTIYF. The CDR3, as DNA: TGCGCCAGCAGCCAAGTGGTTGTGACGGGCGACTCTGGAAACACCATATATTTT.

The chain links TRBV6-5 to TRBJ1-5, with 7 bases that match TRBD1. Germline lookup yields CDR1 MNHEY and CDR2 SVGAGI. The CDR3 loop spans 12 amino acids. The ends lost 5 bases at V and 10 bases at J; junction bases unmatched: 5. The CDR3 bases are TGTGCCAGCAGTGCCGGGACAGAACCCCAGCATTTT. The encoded protein is CASSAGTEPQHF.

J is TRBJ2-1 and V is TRBV7-2; 11 bases are a match to TRBD2. Germline lookup yields CDR1 SGHTA and CDR2 FQGNSA. The CDR3 sequence is 15 residues long. V lost 5 bases, J lost 3 bases, and 3 bases stayed unmatched. CDR3: CASSRTSGYYNEQFF. The CDR3 DNA sequence: TGTGCCAGCAGCAGGACTAGCGGGTACTACAATGAGCAGTTCTTC. The variable domain in full, with the rest retrieved from reference TRBV7-2 and TRBJ2-1, is GAGVSQSPSNKVTEKGKDVELRCDPISGHTALYWYRQSLGQGLEFLIYFQGNSAPDKSGLPSDRFSAERTGGSVSTLTIQRTQQEDSAVYLCASSRTSGYYNEQFFGPGTRLTVL.

The chain couples TRBV5-1 to TRBJ1-1, with 7 bases aligning to TRBD1. The length of the CDR3 is 16 residues. Germline V gene lookup returns CDR1 SGHRS and CDR2 YFSETQ. V lost 4 bases, J lost 0 bases, and 9 bases stayed unmatched. The CDR3: CASSKETGNLNTEAFF. The CDR3 DNA reads TGCGCCAGCAGCAAGGAGACAGGGAATTTGAACACTGAAGCTTTCTTT.